This is a list of T cell receptor beta chains from one sample in a study of blood T cell repertoires in COVID-19. Sequencing was performed with immunoSEQ multiplex PCR; in TCRdb, only in-frame clones are kept and a portion is missing. Among more than 85,000 clones listed, 82% were seen once. The specimen sequenced was peripheral blood. The receptors come from a woman in her sixties with acute or convalescent COVID-19. CDR3s include the opening cysteine and the closing phenylalanine or tryptophan. Each record gives: D gene, J gene, clone size, V gene, CDR3 DNA, CDR3 protein. D genes are given only for firm matches. Size values are once, few and many counts, or a class for expanded clones, and some rows have none.

TRBD1,TRBJ1-4,.,TRBV5-6,TGTGCCAGCAGCCGACAGGGGATCGCAACTAATGAAAAACTGTTTTTT,CASSRQGIATNEKLFF
TRBD2,TRBJ2-1,.,TRBV19,TGTGCCAGTAGACTCAGCGGGGGGGCTCCGGATGAGCAGTTCTTC,CASRLSGGAPDEQFF
TRBD1,TRBJ2-1,few,TRBV3-1/TRBV3-2,TGTGCCAGCAGCCACAGACAGGGTCGAAGTAGTGAGCAGTTCTTC,CASSHRQGRSSEQFF
TRBD1,TRBJ1-1,.,TRBV5-6,TGTGCCAGCAGCTTGCCGGGACAGGGGGTTGAAGCTTTCTTT,CASSLPGQGVEAFF
TRBD1,TRBJ2-5,.,TRBV5-1,TGCGCCAGCAGCTTAACAGGGGTAGAGACCCAGTACTTC,CASSLTGVETQYF
.,TRBJ2-1,few,TRBV7-2,TGTGCCAGCAGCTCGGGGGGCCCGACGTCTGGTGAGCAGTTCTTC,CASSSGGPTSGEQFF
TRBD1,TRBJ2-1,.,TRBV20-1,TGCAGTGCTAGTTGGGACAGGGAATACAATGAGCAGTTCTTC,CSASWDREYNEQFF
TRBD1,TRBJ1-5,.,TRBV10-3,TGTGCCATCAGTTCAGCAGGGGGCGCTGGTCGTTCTCAGCCCCAGCATTTT,CAISSAGGAGRSQPQHF
.,TRBJ1-1,.,TRBV2,TGTGCCAGCAGTGAAGACATCTTGAACACTGAAGCTTTCTTT,CASSEDILNTEAFF
TRBD1,TRBJ1-1,.,TRBV3-1/TRBV3-2,TGTGCCAGCAGTGATAAGGGGGCAACTGGAGCTTTCTTT,CASSDKGATGAFF
TRBD2,TRBJ2-1,.,TRBV5-6,TGTGCCAGCAGCTTTAGGACTAGCGCGGTTGAGCAGTTCTTC,CASSFRTSAVEQFF
.,TRBJ1-3,.,TRBV12-3/TRBV12-4,TGTGCCACCGGGAGCTCTGGAAACACCATATATTTT,CATGSSGNTIYF
.,TRBJ2-1,.,TRBV30,TGTGCCTGGGAGCTTTACAATGAGCAGTTCTTC,CAWELYNEQFF
.,TRBJ2-3,.,TRBV5-1,TGCGCCAGCAGCTTGACAGGTTCGGCAGATACGCAGTATTTT,CASSLTGSADTQYF
TRBD1,TRBJ1-2,.,TRBV12-3/TRBV12-4,TGTGCCAGCAGAGGACAGGGCTACTATGGCTACACCTTC,CASRGQGYYGYTF
.,TRBJ1-2,.,TRBV12-3/TRBV12-4,TGTGCCAGCAGTCGACAGGTTTGGGATGGCTACACCTTC,CASSRQVWDGYTF
.,TRBJ2-1,.,TRBV7-3,TGTGCCAGCAGCTTACAGGGTTACAATGAGCAGTTCTTC,CASSLQGYNEQFF
TRBD2,TRBJ2-3,.,TRBV4-2,TGTGCCAGCAGCGGGACTAGCGGCACAGATACGCAGTATTTT,CASSGTSGTDTQYF
TRBD2,TRBJ2-7,.,TRBV6-6,TGTGCCAGCAGTTCCGGATTAGCGGGGGGCGAGGAGCAGTACTTC,CASSSGLAGGEEQYF
.,TRBJ2-1,.,TRBV5-1,TGCGCCAGCAGCTTGACAGGGGAGGCCCTACTGCAGTTCTTC,CASSLTGEALLQFF
.,TRBJ2-3,.,TRBV5-1,TGCGCCAGCAGCTTGGTCCCGCAGGGTGGGGATACGCAGTATTTT,CASSLVPQGGDTQYF
.,TRBJ1-1,once,TRBV6-5,TGTGCCAGCAGTTATAGGACAGCCTACATGAACACTGAAGCTTTCTTT,CASSYRTAYMNTEAFF
.,TRBJ1-1,few,TRBV11-3,TGTGCCAGCACCTTGGGCGGGGGGCAGGACACTGAAGCTTTCTTT,CASTLGGGQDTEAFF
TRBD1,TRBJ2-3,.,TRBV20-1,TGCAGTGCTAGTGCAGACAGGGGGAAAGATACGCAGTATTTT,CSASADRGKDTQYF
TRBD1,TRBJ1-6,.,TRBV30,TGTGCCTGGAGTGCGGACAGGAGGGATTCACCCCTCCACTTT,CAWSADRRDSPLHF
TRBD2,TRBJ2-3,.,TRBV7-8,TGTGCCAGCAGCCTCGATGCCCGGGGGGGCCCAGATACGCAGTATTTT,CASSLDARGGPDTQYF
.,TRBJ2-1,once,TRBV7-8,TGTGCCAGCAGCTTAGGCCCCGGTTCCATTAGGGGCGATGAGCAGTTCTTC,CASSLGPGSIRGDEQFF
.,TRBJ2-3,.,TRBV7-9,TGTGCCAGCAGCTTAAATAAGAGGGAACCGACAGATACGCAGTATTTT,CASSLNKREPTDTQYF
TRBD2,TRBJ2-3,.,TRBV10-3,TGTGCCATCAGTCCCACTCCACTAGCGGGTGGAGATACGCAGTATTTT,CAISPTPLAGGDTQYF
TRBD1,TRBJ1-2,.,TRBV5-1,TGCGCCAGCAGCTTGACTGGGACAGGGGATGGCTACACCTTC,CASSLTGTGDGYTF
TRBD1,TRBJ2-5,few,TRBV5-1,TGCGCCAGCAGCTCAGGGGGCCCAGAGACCCAGTACTTC,CASSSGGPETQYF
TRBD1,TRBJ2-2,.,TRBV9,TGTGCCAGCAGCACTCAGACAGGGCCGGTGAGAACCGGGGAGCTGTTTTTT,CASSTQTGPVRTGELFF
TRBD2,TRBJ2-5,.,TRBV7-9,TGTGCCAGCACCCTCGGGGGGGGCCTCGAGACCCAGTACTTC,CASTLGGGLETQYF
TRBD1,TRBJ1-2,.,TRBV29-1,TGCAGCGTGCGTTTTAGACAGGGGGCTGGCTACACCTTC,CSVRFRQGAGYTF
.,TRBJ1-5,.,TRBV6-2/TRBV6-3,TGTGCCAGCAGTTACTGGACAGCCAGCAATCAGCCCCAGCATTTT,CASSYWTASNQPQHF
.,TRBJ1-6,.,TRBV25-1,TGTGCCAGCAGTGCCCTGGGTCAGGGTAATTCACCCCTCCACTTT,CASSALGQGNSPLHF
TRBD2,TRBJ2-3,.,TRBV9,TGTGCCAGCAGCTTATGGACTAGCGGGGTTATGGATACGCAGTATTTT,CASSLWTSGVMDTQYF
TRBD1,TRBJ2-1,.,TRBV4-3,TGCGCCAGCAGCCAAGGAGGGACAGGGTTCAATGAGCAGTTCTTC,CASSQGGTGFNEQFF
TRBD1,TRBJ1-2,.,TRBV4-3,TGCGCCAGCAGCCAAGATGTTGGAGACAGGGCTGGCTACACCTTC,CASSQDVGDRAGYTF
.,TRBJ1-1,.,TRBV5-4,TGTGCCAGCAGCCGAGCATTTAGCGACACTGAAGCTTTCTTT,CASSRAFSDTEAFF
.,TRBJ1-6,.,TRBV11-3,TGTGCCAGCAGCTTAGAGACAGAGTCACCCCTCCACTTT,CASSLETESPLHF
.,TRBJ2-7,once,TRBV7-6,TGTGCCAGCAGCCAGTTCCTAGAAAGCCCCTACGAGCAGTACTTC,CASSQFLESPYEQYF
.,TRBJ2-6,.,TRBV6-5,TGTGCCAGCTGGGGGGTCGGGGCCAACGTCCTGACTTTC,CASWGVGANVLTF
.,TRBJ2-2,.,TRBV28,TGTGCCAGCACGGGGGTGGACCTACGGGGCACCGGGGAGCTGTTTTTT,CASTGVDLRGTGELFF
.,TRBJ1-1,.,TRBV4-3,TGCGCCAGCAGCCCTGAGGTAAACACTGAAGCTTTCTTT,CASSPEVNTEAFF
.,TRBJ2-7,.,TRBV21-1,TGTGCCAGCAGCAACGGAGGGACAGCAAAATACGAGCAGTACTTC,CASSNGGTAKYEQYF
TRBD1,TRBJ1-2,.,TRBV29-1,TGCAGCGTTGGAGGGGGCAACTATGGCTACACCTTC,CSVGGGNYGYTF